One and the same sample provided the 5 T cell receptor beta chains below, sequenced in a study of shared clonotypes between healthy human individuals. Here immunoSEQ multiplex PCR was the method, and the copy in TCRdb shows in-frame clones only, minus some. The sample includes 2.5 million or so clones, around 90% of them seen just once. Sequences were obtained from naive CD4+ T cells sorted from blood. As to subset: CD45RA+ positively selected. The origin of the receptors is a young man in good health.

J is TRBJ1-4 and V is TRBV6-5; 8 positions match TRBD1. Germline-derived CDR1 and CDR2 are MNHEY and SVGAGI. The V and J ends lost 0 bases and 8 bases, in that order; junction bases with no gene match: 5. There are 15 residues in the CDR3. CDR3 in amino acids: CASSYSETGVEKLFF. CDR3 sequence (DNA): TGTGCCAGCAGTTACTCGGAGACAGGGGTCGAAAAACTGTTTTTT.

The chain couples TRBV19 to TRBJ1-1; D is uncertain. V was trimmed by 8 bases and J by 8 bases, leaving 12 bases between them. The CDR3 sequence is 11 residues long. CDR1 LNHDA and CDR2 SQIVND come from the germline V gene (reference sequence). The CDR3 spells CASSTDWEAFF. Written as DNA, the CDR3 is TGTGCCAGTTCGACCGACTGGGAAGCTTTCTTT.

V and J are TRBV6-5 and TRBJ1-2, with TRBD1 as a possible D gene (6 bases). The ends were cut back, 0 bases at V and 6 bases at J, with 11 bases in the middle. Germline assignment: CDR1 MNHEY and CDR2 SVGAGI. This CDR3 has 14 residues. This CDR3 is CASSYSTGMDGYTF. The DNA for the CDR3 is TGTGCCAGCAGTTACTCTACAGGGATGGATGGCTACACCTTC.

The chain recombines TRBV7-9 with TRBJ2-5, with TRBD2 identical over 11 bases. Looked up from germline, CDR1 is SEHNR and CDR2 is FQNEAQ (reference sequence). The CDR3 contains 15 residues. V lost 3 bases, J lost 1 base, and 1 base stayed unmatched. The CDR3 is CASSFSGRAQETQYF. For the CDR3, the DNA is TGTGCCAGCAGCTTTAGCGGGAGGGCCCAAGAGACCCAGTACTTC. The variable domain in full, completed from reference TRBV7-9 and TRBJ2-5, reads DTGVSQNPRHKITKRGQNVTFRCDPISEHNRLYWYRQTLGQGPEFLTYFQNEAQLEKSRLLSDRFSAERPKGSFSTLEIQRTEQGDSAMYLCASSFSGRAQETQYFGPGTRLLVL.

The gene calls are TRBV18 and TRBJ1-1; D ambiguous. The germline gives CDR1 KGHSH, CDR2 LQKENI. The CDR3 loop spans 14 amino acids. The V end lost 3 bases, the J end lost 5 bases, and 13 bases lay between the germline ends. The CDR3 nucleotides read TGTGCCAGCTCACCGCCGGGCCCGAGGACTGAAGCTTTCTTT. Amino acids: CASSPPGPRTEAFF.